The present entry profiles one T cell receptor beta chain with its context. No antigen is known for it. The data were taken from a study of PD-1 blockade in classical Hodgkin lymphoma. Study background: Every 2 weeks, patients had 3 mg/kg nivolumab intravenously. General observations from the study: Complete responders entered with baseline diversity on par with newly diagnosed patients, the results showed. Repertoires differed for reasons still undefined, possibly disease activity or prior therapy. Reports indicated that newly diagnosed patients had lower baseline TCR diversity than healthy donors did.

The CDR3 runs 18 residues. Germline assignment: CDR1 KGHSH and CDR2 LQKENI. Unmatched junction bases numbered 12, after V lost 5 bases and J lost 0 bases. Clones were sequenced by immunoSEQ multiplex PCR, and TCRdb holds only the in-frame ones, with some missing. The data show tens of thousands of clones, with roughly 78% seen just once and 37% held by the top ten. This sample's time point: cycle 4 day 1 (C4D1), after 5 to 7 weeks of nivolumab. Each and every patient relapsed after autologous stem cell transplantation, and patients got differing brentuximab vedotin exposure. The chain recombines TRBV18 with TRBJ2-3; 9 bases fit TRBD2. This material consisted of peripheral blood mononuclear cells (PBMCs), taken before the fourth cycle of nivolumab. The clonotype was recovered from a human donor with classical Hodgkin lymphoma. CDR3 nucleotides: TGTGCCAGCTCAGCTAGCGGGGCGACTTCCTATAGCACAGATACGCAGTATTTT. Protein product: CASSASGATSYSTDTQYF.